This TCR beta chain was sequenced during a study of T cell repertoires in cytomegalovirus infection (dated by TCRdb to about 2019). Context from the whole study: The peptide stimulations were aimed at well-studied HLA-B-restricted epitopes as well as recently identified HLA-C-restricted CMV epitopes, whose presentation resists viral immunomodulation. Because public TCR beta signatures pointed to carriage of CMV infection together with the matching HLA type, the HLA type of each donor mattered for the analysis.

For sequencing, an Illumina HiSeq 1500 was employed. The raw public data were reprocessed by TCRdb itself: fastp quality trimming at Q25, MiXCR clonotype calling, in-frame beta chains only. Every CDR3 protein is listed once, alongside the most common genes and DNA of its rows. Counted in this sample were fewer than 950,000 distinct CDR3 sequences; around a third of them appeared once. The ten largest clonotypes hold approximately 13% of the sample. Paper-wide results and their limitations: Carriers of CMV infection plus the relevant HLA type were discriminated by the cumulative frequency of public TCR beta family members in the study cohort and in an independent roughly 380-donor cohort. The ex vivo response was dominated by HLA-C-restricted CMV-specific TCR beta clonotypes, which also provided the single most frequent clonotype in two of eight donors.

To note about this clonotype: Its antigen target is currently unknown. The sample holds no much larger clone one base away, and base qualities are not on file.

V lost 4 bases and J lost 4 bases; the stretch between them is 20 bases long. From its cysteine to its phenylalanine, the CDR3 spans 17 amino acids. Of the read, only the CDR3 DNA is kept; its 51 bases are in frame from base 1. CDR1 and CDR2 are read off the germline V gene (reference sequence) as SEHNR and FQNEAQ. The sample's treatment or condition label, in plain terms: in vitro stimulation with specific CMV peptide epitopes to enrich CMV-specific T cells. Here the sequenced sample was cultured CD8+ T cells from PBMCs, taken from culture after CMV antigen stimulation. The sequence derives from a human donor in good health (CMV status not recorded). Some clones in this sample may be carry-over from other donors' samples. The chain couples TRBV7-9 to TRBJ2-1; TRBD2 is a weak D gene call, 6 bases matching. The CDR3: CASSSTDTGTSYNEQFF. The DNA sequence is given as TGTGCCAGCAGCTCCACCGATACCGGGACTTCGTACAATGAGCAGTTCTTC.